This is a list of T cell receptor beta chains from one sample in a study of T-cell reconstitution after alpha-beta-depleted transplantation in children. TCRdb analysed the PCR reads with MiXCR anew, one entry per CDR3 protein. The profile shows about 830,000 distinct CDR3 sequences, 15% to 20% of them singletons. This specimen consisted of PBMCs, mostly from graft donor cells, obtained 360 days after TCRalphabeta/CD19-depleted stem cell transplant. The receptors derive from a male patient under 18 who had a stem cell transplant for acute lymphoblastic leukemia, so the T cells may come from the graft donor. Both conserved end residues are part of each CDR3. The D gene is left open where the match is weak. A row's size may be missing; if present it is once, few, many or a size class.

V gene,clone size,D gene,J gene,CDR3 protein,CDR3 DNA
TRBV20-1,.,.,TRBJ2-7,CSAIATSYEQYF,TGCAGTGCTATTGCGACGTCCTACGAGCAGTACTTC
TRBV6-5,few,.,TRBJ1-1,CASSYGPRNTEAFF,TGTGCCAGCAGTTACGGACCGAGGAACACTGAAGCTTTCTTT
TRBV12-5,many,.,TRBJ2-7,CASGLDFRRDEQYF,TGTGCTAGTGGTTTGGATTTCAGGAGAGACGAGCAGTACTTC
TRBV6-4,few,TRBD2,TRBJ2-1,CASSRLAGASNEQFF,TGTGCCAGCAGCCGACTAGCGGGAGCATCCAATGAGCAGTTCTTC
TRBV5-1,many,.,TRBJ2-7,CASSRDTFYEQYF,TGCGCCAGCAGCCGGGACACTTTCTACGAGCAGTACTTC
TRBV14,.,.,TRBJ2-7,CASSQGRLLGREQYF,TGTGCCAGCAGCCAAGGAAGACTTTTGGGGCGGGAGCAGTACTTC
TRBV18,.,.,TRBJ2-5,CASSPLFETQYF,TGTGCCAGCTCACCATTATTCGAGACCCAGTACTTC
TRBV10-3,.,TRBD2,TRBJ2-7,CAISRAGTSSYEQYF,TGTGCCATCAGTCGCGCCGGGACTAGCTCCTACGAGCAGTACTTC
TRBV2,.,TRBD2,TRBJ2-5,CASSVNPGLAGGGQETQYF,TGTGCCAGCAGTGTAAATCCGGGACTAGCGGGAGGGGGCCAAGAGACCCAGTACTTC
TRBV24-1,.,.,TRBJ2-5,CATSDPRHSQETQYF,TGTGCCACCAGTGATCCGCGGCACAGCCAAGAGACCCAGTACTTC
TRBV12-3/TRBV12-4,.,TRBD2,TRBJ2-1,CASSPQREGFYNEQFF,TGTGCCAGCAGTCCCCAGCGGGAGGGGTTCTACAATGAGCAGTTCTTC
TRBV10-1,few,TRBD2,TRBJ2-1,CASSEAGGPDEQFF,TGCGCCAGCAGTGAGGCGGGAGGGCCAGATGAGCAGTTCTTC
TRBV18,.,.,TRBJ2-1,CASSLQTGTYNEQFF,TGTGCCAGCTCACTACAGACAGGTACCTACAATGAGCAGTTCTTC
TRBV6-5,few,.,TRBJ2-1,CASSYAVSLYNEQFF,TGTGCCAGCAGTTACGCGGTGAGCCTATACAATGAGCAGTTCTTC
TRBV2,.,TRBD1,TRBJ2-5,CAGTGVRETQYF,TGTGCCGGGACAGGGGTGAGAGAGACCCAGTACTTC
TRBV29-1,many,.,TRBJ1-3,CSVVRVKTLFGNTIYF,TGCAGCGTTGTACGGGTGAAAACCCTCTTTGGAAACACCATATATTTT
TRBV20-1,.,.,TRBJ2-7,CSSGASGEGEQYF,TGCAGTTCAGGGGCTAGTGGGGAAGGGGAGCAGTACTTC
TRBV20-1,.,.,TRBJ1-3,CSARDPAFSGNTIYF,TGCAGTGCTAGAGATCCGGCATTCTCTGGAAACACCATATATTTT
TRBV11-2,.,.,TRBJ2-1,CASSLNEAYPSRYNEQFF,TGTGCCAGCAGCTTAAATGAGGCTTACCCATCCCGATACAATGAGCAGTTCTTC
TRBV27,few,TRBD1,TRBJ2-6,CAGGQGRIVIPESNVLTF,TGTGCCGGGGGACAGGGTAGAATAGTAATACCTGAGTCCAACGTCCTGACTTTC
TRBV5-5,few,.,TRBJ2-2,CASSFPGGVQNGELFF,TGTGCCAGCAGCTTCCCCGGGGGCGTACAGAACGGGGAGCTGTTTTTT
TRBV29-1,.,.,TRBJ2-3,CSASGPGTDTQYF,TGCAGCGCTTCCGGGCCAGGCACAGATACGCAGTATTTT
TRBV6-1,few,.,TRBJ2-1,CASRWTPQSYNEQFF,TGTGCCAGCAGGTGGACACCACAGTCCTACAATGAGCAGTTCTTC
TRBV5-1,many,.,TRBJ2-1,CASSLRAEFTYNEQFF,TGCGCCAGCAGCCTGCGAGCGGAGTTTACCTACAATGAGCAGTTCTTC
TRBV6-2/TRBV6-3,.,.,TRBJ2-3,CASRGRAVFPSSTDTQYF,TGTGCCAGCAGGGGGCGGGCAGTTTTTCCCTCTAGCACAGATACGCAGTATTTT
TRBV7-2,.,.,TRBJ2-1,CASSLAALSPFF,TGTGCCAGCAGCTTAGCGGCCCTTAGTCCGTTCTTC
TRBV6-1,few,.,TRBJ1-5,CASSGGARGPPGGYQPQHF,TGTGCCAGCAGTGGTGGGGCGCGGGGGCCCCCGGGTGGTTACCAGCCCCAGCATTTT
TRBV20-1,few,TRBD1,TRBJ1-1,CSARQGFQNTEAFF,TGCAGTGCAAGACAGGGGTTCCAGAACACTGAAGCTTTCTTT
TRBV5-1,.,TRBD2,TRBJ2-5,CASAGGNQETQYF,TGCGCCAGCGCGGGAGGCAACCAAGAGACCCAGTACTTC
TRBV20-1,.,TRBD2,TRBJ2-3,CSACERENPTDTQYF,TGCAGTGCTTGTGAGCGGGAAAACCCCACAGATACGCAGTATTTT
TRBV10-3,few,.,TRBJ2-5,CAIKGGTVLGGPLGTQYF,TGTGCCATCAAAGGGGGGACGGTGCTTGGGGGCCCTTTGGGGACCCAGTACTTC
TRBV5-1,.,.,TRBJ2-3,CASSLVSRTGTDTQYF,TGCGCCAGCAGCTTGGTTTCACGGACAGGCACAGATACGCAGTATTTT
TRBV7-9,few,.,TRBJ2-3,CASSHSYTDTQYF,TGTGCCAGCAGCCACTCCTACACAGATACGCAGTATTTT
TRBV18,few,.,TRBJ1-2,CASSRGDYTF,TGTGCCAGCTCACGAGGGGACTACACCTTC
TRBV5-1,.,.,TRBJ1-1,CASSPRQVSNTEAFF,TGCGCCAGCAGCCCGAGGCAGGTCTCGAACACTGAAGCTTTCTTT
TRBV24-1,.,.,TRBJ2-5,CATSDYLGRSQETQYF,TGTGCCACCAGTGATTACCTAGGACGGTCACAAGAGACCCAGTACTTC
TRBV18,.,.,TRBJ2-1,CASSPPEGSLNEQFF,TGTGCCAGCTCACCCCCAGAGGGCAGCTTAAATGAGCAGTTCTTC
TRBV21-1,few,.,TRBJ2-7,CASSKRGGREPENEQYF,TGTGCCAGCAGCAAACGAGGCGGGAGAGAACCGGAAAACGAGCAGTACTTC
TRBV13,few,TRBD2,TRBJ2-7,CASSLGFRLAVRYEQYF,TGTGCCAGCAGCTTAGGGTTCCGACTAGCGGTACGCTACGAGCAGTACTTC
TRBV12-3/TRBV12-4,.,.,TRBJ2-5,CASSLAGARTETQYF,TGTGCCAGCAGTTTAGCTGGGGCGAGGACTGAGACCCAGTACTTC
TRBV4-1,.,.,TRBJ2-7,CASSQVGRGAYEQYF,TGCGCCAGCAGCCAAGTGGGCAGGGGGGCCTACGAGCAGTACTTC
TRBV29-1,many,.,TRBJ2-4,CSVVSSKAKNIQYF,TGCAGCGTTGTGTCTAGCAAAGCCAAAAACATTCAGTACTTC
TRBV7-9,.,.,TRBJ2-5,CASSFMGGQTQYF,TGTGCCAGCAGCTTCATGGGGGGACAGACCCAGTACTTC
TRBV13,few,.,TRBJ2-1,CASHQRRRSPLNEQFF,TGTGCCAGCCACCAGCGGAGGAGATCCCCCCTCAATGAGCAGTTCTTC
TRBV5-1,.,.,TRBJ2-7,CASSFQEDEQYF,TGCGCCAGCAGCTTCCAAGAGGATGAGCAGTACTTC
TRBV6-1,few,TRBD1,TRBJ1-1,CASSVDRGRSTEAFF,TGTGCCAGCAGTGTAGACAGGGGGCGAAGCACTGAAGCTTTCTTT
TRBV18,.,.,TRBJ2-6,CASSPLETPGANVLTF,TGTGCCAGCTCACCACTCGAGACCCCTGGGGCCAACGTCCTGACTTTC
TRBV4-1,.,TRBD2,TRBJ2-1,CASSQVSGGGRNEQFF,TGCGCCAGCAGCCAAGTATCCGGCGGGGGGAGGAATGAGCAGTTCTTC
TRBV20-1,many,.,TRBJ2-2,CSARSGERPTGELFF,TGCAGTGCTAGATCGGGGGAGCGCCCGACCGGGGAGCTGTTTTTT
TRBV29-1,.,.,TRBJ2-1,CSVEGRVLSSYNEQFF,TGCAGCGTTGAAGGGAGGGTTCTCAGCTCCTACAATGAGCAGTTCTTC
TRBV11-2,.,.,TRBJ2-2,CASSPIKSTGELFF,TGTGCCAGCAGCCCCATTAAGTCCACCGGGGAGCTGTTTTTT
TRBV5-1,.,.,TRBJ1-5,CASSLSRDQPQHF,TGCGCCAGCAGCTTGAGCAGGGATCAGCCCCAGCATTTT
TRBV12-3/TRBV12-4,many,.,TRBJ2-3,CASRLRAGISTDTQYF,TGTGCCAGCAGACTCAGGGCGGGGATTAGCACAGATACGCAGTATTTT
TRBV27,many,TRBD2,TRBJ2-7,CASSSLAGLGQYF,TGTGCCAGCAGTTCTTTAGCGGGGCTGGGGCAGTACTTC
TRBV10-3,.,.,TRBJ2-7,CAISESNGRAYEQYF,TGTGCCATCAGTGAGTCTAATGGCAGGGCCTACGAGCAGTACTTC
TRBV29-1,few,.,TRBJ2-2,CSVVLSSGELFF,TGCAGCGTTGTCCTGTCGTCCGGGGAGCTGTTTTTT
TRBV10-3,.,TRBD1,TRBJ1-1,CAISWTGGLTEAFF,TGTGCCATCAGTTGGACAGGGGGCTTGACTGAAGCTTTCTTT
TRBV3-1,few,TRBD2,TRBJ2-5,CASSQDFLAGGQETQYF,TGTGCCAGCAGCCAAGATTTTCTAGCGGGAGGGCAAGAGACCCAGTACTTC